This T cell receptor (beta chain) originates from a study of siplizumab effects on memory and regulatory T cells. Whole-study results and caveats: Tregs that proliferated in siplizumab cultures did not have their suppressive function confirmed. Unstimulated subsets captured only a minor fraction of alloreactive clones. Researchers could not give a naive or memory phenotype to roughly 75-97% of proliferating CD4+ or CD8+ clones. A mean of roughly 68% of mappable alloreactive CD4+ clones were Treg-derived with siplizumab, compared with roughly 27% in controls.

Method: immunoSEQ multiplex PCR; TCRdb's copy keeps in-frame clones and lacks some. The sample holds tens of thousands of clones, roughly 87% seen once. This CDR3 has 15 amino acids. The V end was cut by 10 bases, the J end by 2 bases, with 17 bases between. Germline CDR1 and CDR2: WSHSY and SAAADI. To note about this clone: Its antigen is currently unknown.

The source of this sequence is a human donor in good health. The sequencing input was naive CD8+ T cells sorted from blood. This chain uses TRBV10-2 with TRBJ2-2; maybe TRBD2 (6 bases). The CDR3 protein is CATPPGGINTGELFF. The CDR3 DNA reads as TGCGCCACCCCTCCAGGCGGGATCAACACCGGGGAGCTGTTTTTT.